This TCR beta chain was sequenced in a study of CXCR3-negative and CXCR3-positive naive CD8 T cells. Broader study findings: Naive cells that were CXCR3-positive had more hydrophobic TRB CDR3s (compared with CXCR3-negative naive cells). Cryopreserved cells partially lost CXCR3 expression, and fresh PBMCs were used in most assays. Each naive subset displayed comparably high diversity, whereas memory CD8+ cells displayed much lower diversity.

Germline assignment: CDR1 SGHVS and CDR2 FNYEAQ. The CDR3 runs 15 residues. Concerning this clonotype itself: Its cognate antigen is unknown.

UMI-labeled 5' RACE TRB cDNA libraries were prepared from the cells. TCRdb re-analyzed the 5' RACE reads; it lists each CDR3 protein once, without DNA. Here the sample table reports 38,000 or so distinct CDR3 sequences. The chain employs TRBV7-6 and TRBJ2-5; TCRdb's D call, TRBD1, is unchecked because there is no DNA. Sequencing input: naive CXCR3- CD8+ T cells from blood. Subset denoted: CD45RO-CCR7+CD27+CD95- naive CD8+ T cells lacking CXCR3 (TNR3-). The sequence was obtained from a human donor in good health. Some clones in this sample may be carry-over from other donors' samples. CDR3 residues: CASSRGTGTQETQYF.